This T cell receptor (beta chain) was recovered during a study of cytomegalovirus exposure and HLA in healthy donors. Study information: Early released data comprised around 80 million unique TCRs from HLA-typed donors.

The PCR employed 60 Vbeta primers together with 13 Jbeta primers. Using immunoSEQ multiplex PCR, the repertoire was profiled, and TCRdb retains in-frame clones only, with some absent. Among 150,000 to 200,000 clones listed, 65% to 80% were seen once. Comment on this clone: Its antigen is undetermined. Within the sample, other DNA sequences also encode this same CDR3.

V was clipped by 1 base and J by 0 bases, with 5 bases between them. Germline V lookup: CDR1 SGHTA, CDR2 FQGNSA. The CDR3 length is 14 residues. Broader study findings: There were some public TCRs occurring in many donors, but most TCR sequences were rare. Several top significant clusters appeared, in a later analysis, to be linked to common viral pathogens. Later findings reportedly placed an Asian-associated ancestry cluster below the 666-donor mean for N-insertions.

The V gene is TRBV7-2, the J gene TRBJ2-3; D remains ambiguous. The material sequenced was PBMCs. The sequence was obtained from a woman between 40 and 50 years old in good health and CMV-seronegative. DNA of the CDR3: TGTGCCAGCAGCTTAGGACATAGCACAGATACGCAGTATTTT. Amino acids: CASSLGHSTDTQYF. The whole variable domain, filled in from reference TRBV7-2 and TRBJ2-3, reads GAGVSQSPSNKVTEKGKDVELRCDPISGHTALYWYRQSLGQGLEFLIYFQGNSAPDKSGLPSDRFSAERTGGSVSTLTIQRTQQEDSAVYLCASSLGHSTDTQYFGPGTRLTVL.